The present T cell receptor (beta chain) was sequenced within a study of cytomegalovirus exposure and HLA in healthy donors. General study points: A later analysis found first-cohort TCR clusters tended to co-occur in the approximately 110 validation repertoires.

With 1 base clipped from V and 7 bases from J, the junction kept 4 bases outside the gene matches. CDR3 size: 12 residues. From germline, CDR1 is GTSNPN and CDR2 SVGIG (reference sequence). A few counts support this clone. Its antigen is not identified. The table came from immunoSEQ multiplex PCR; TCRdb's copy has only in-frame clones and leaves some out. The table records 150,000 to 200,000 clones, about 84% of them present only once. The sequencing input was PBMCs. The sequence was collected from a woman aged 18-30 years in good health and CMV-seronegative. This sequence joins TRBV30 and TRBJ2-7, with 7 nucleotides matching TRBD1. CDR3 nucleotide sequence: TGTGCCTGGAGTGGGACAGGACAAGAGCAGTACTTC. It translates to CAWSGTGQEQYF.